The present TCR beta chain was sequenced within a study of cytomegalovirus exposure and HLA in healthy donors. PCR involved 60 Vbeta and 13 Jbeta primers. Method: immunoSEQ multiplex PCR; TCRdb's copy keeps in-frame clones and lacks some. The profile shows more than 150,000 clones, about four fifths of them singletons. The length of the CDR3 is 15 residues. Between the trimmed V and J ends, which lost 3 bases and 0 bases, there was a span of 9 bases. CDR1 and CDR2 (germline): MGHRA, YSYEKL. The specimen was PBMCs. The V call is TRBV4-1, the J call TRBJ1-5; D not certain. This TCR came from a man aged 40-55 years in good health and CMV-seronegative. The CDR3 spells CASSQLQNSNQPQHF. The CDR3 DNA sequence: TGCGCCAGCAGCCAGTTACAGAATAGCAATCAGCCCCAGCATTTT.